This T cell receptor beta chain comes out of a study of identifying expanded T cells in peripheral blood (dated by TCRdb to about 2019). Broadly, across the study: Technical replicates were generated by sequencing separate aliquots of the same genomic DNA pool, with four replicates compared pairwise.

No immune events such as infections were documented for the healthy donors during the collection period. Blood repertoires from healthy donors were used as a training cohort for calibrating time-dependent variance in a beta-binomial model of differential abundance of T-cell clones. The training cohort comprised approximately 10 healthy donors, 3 female and 7 male. The donors were between roughly 25 and 70 years old, with an average age of 43 years. Whole blood from each healthy donor was obtained from a commercial supplier and was collected at three time points around 13 days apart. For immunosequencing, genomic DNA was extracted from whole blood that had not been sorted. For this clone: Its antigen specificity is not known. Nothing much larger sits one base from this clone, and base qualities are not available.

CDR1 and CDR2, per the germline V gene (reference sequence), are LNHNV and YYDKDF. Reading from cysteine to phenylalanine, the CDR3 counts 15 amino acids. Solely the CDR3 DNA is kept, with 45 bases framed from the first base. The junction shows trimming of 8 bases on V and 5 bases on J, and the gene matches do not reach 13 bases of it. The immunoSEQ Assay, which relies on bias-controlled multiplex PCR amplification of genomic DNA, was used to profile TCRbeta CDR3 regions. Regarding the original processing steps: The absolute abundance of each unique TCRbeta CDR3 region was quantified after sequences were collapsed and filtered. Differential abundance was tested with two models: a binomial (Fisher-equivalent) model and a beta-binomial model that adds time-dependent variance fitted from healthy donors. Clones with fewer than 5 combined templates were removed, and a clone was called differentially abundant if the clone's Benjamini-Hochberg FDR was below 0.01. In the beta-binomial model, variance was expressed as a function of the total template count across the two samples, in the form v = (b*log(k)+a)^2. TCRdb stores this immuneACCESS table with in-frame sequences only. Part of the clones is absent; in the studies checked, under half of the shortfall reflects unresolved V genes, and no reason is known for the rest. V and J calls and clone size are given by that table; D and trimming were obtained from the DNA. In this sample the table shows approximately 100,000 clones, around nine tenths of which occur a single time. Together, the top ten hold 15% to 20% of the sample.

Study-level results and caveats: Both the number of clones called differentially abundant and the false-positive rate were significantly reduced by the beta-binomial model across all healthy-donor time intervals. About 1.3 differentially abundant clones were flagged by the binomial model between technical replicates, whereas about 16 and 19 were flagged over around two weeks and four weeks, respectively. For all healthy donors, the variance in clone template counts between approximately 2-week samples rose significantly as total template count increased. It was expected by the authors that biological variance in healthy repertoires might increase further over much longer intervals, such as months to years.

The chain uses TRBV15 and TRBJ1-2; TRBD1 lines up with 8 middle nucleotides. This TCR was sampled from a person between 18 and 75 years old in good health. The specimen was blood. CDR3 protein: CATGRQQGVSYGYTF. The nucleotides read TGTGCCACCGGACGCCAACAGGGGGTATCTTATGGCTACACCTTC.